The 7 T cell receptor beta chains given below trace back to one sample, sequenced in a study of blood T cell repertoires in COVID-19. Repertoires were generated with immunoSEQ multiplex PCR, while TCRdb's copy carries only in-frame clones and drops some. The data show 300,000 to 450,000 clones, around 87% seen once. The specimen sequenced was peripheral blood. The receptors shown here come from a woman younger than 45 with COVID-19, enrolled during active disease.

J is TRBJ2-2 and V is TRBV5-6, with 7 bases that match TRBD2. CDR3 length: 19 residues. From germline, CDR1 is SGHDT and CDR2 YYEEEE. With V trimmed by 7 bases and J by 7 bases, 25 bases remained unmatched. The CDR3 DNA is TGTGCCAGCCGCAGACTAACTACGAATAGTCCCCGGGGGGTCGGGGAGCTGTTTTTT. It yields the protein CASRRLTTNSPRGVGELFF.

This clone was counted once. This chain joins TRBV2 and TRBJ2-5, with no clear D. The CDR3 sequence is 13 residues long. The germline V and J ends were trimmed by 8 bases and 2 bases, with 12 bases remaining between them. The germline V gene has CDR1 SNHLY and CDR2 FYNNEI. This chain's CDR3 is CASVRHLQETQYF. DNA for the CDR3: TGTGCCAGCGTTCGACACCTACAAGAGACCCAGTACTTC. The entire variable domain, with the rest obtained from reference TRBV2 and TRBJ2-5, is as follows: EPEVTQTPSHQVTQMGQEVILRCVPISNHLYFYWYRQILGQKVEFLVSFYNNEISEKSEIFDDQFSVERPDGSNFTLKIRSTKLEDSAMYFCASVRHLQETQYFGPGTRLLVL.

The chain has TRBV29-1 and TRBJ1-2, with 7 bases fitting TRBD1. Germline V CDR1 and CDR2: SQVTM, ANQGSEA. With V trimmed by 4 bases and J by 5 bases, 7 bases remained unmatched. This CDR3 region has 13 residues. The CDR3 DNA sequence: TGCAGCGTTGGTGGCAGGGGGAGTTATGGCTACACCTTC. It translates to CSVGGRGSYGYTF. The complete variable domain, with remaining parts taken from reference TRBV29-1 and TRBJ1-2, reads SAVISQKPSRDICQRGTSLTIQCQVDSQVTMMFWYRQQPGQSLTLIATANQGSEATYESGFVIDKFPISRPNLTFSTLTVSNMSPEDSSIYLCSVGGRGSYGYTFGSGTRLTVV.

This clone was seen a handful of times. V gene TRBV27 combines with J gene TRBJ2-1, with D possibly TRBD2 on 5 matching bases. CDR3 length: 15 residues. V was cut by 4 bases and J by 4 bases, with 14 bases left in between. Germline loops: CDR1 MNHEY, CDR2 SMNVEV (reference sequence). The CDR3 is CASSWRIASYNEQFF. DNA for the CDR3: TGTGCCAGCAGTTGGAGGATAGCCTCATACAATGAGCAGTTCTTC.

The genes are TRBV11-3 and TRBJ1-1, with D possibly being TRBD1 (5 bases). Between the trimmed V and J ends, which lost 1 base and 6 bases, there was a span of 9 bases. CDR1 and CDR2 (germline): SGHNT, YENEEA. CDR3 length: 13 residues. CDR3 bases: TGTGCCAGCAGCTTAGGGACGGGGGCTGAAGCTTTCTTT. Protein sequence: CASSLGTGAEAFF.

This clone appeared once. The chain links TRBV3-1 (or the pseudogene TRBV3-2) to TRBJ2-1, with TRBD2 identical over 8 bases. The CDR3 covers 16 residues. V gave up 0 bases and J gave up 8 bases; unmatched junction bases: 9. Germline V gene data show CDR1 as LGHDT and CDR2 as YNNKEL (reference sequence). CDR3: CASSQEVGLGIDEQFF. The DNA for the CDR3 is TGTGCCAGCAGCCAAGAAGTGGGACTAGGGATCGATGAGCAGTTCTTC.

The rearrangement uses TRBV28 and TRBJ2-2, with 8 bases matching TRBD1. V lost 4 bases to trimming and J lost 5 bases; unmatched junction nucleotides: 6. Looked up from germline, CDR1 is MDHEN and CDR2 is SYDVKM. This CDR3 has 15 residues. The DNA for the CDR3 is TGTGCCAGCAGTTCTCGCCAGGGGGCGACCGGGGAGCTGTTTTTT. Translating gives CASSSRQGATGELFF. Supplemented by reference TRBV28 and TRBJ2-2, the full variable domain reads DVKVTQSSRYLVKRTGEKVFLECVQDMDHENMFWYRQDPGLGLRLIYFSYDVKMKEKGDIPEGYSVSREKKERFSLILESASTNQTSMYLCASSSRQGATGELFFGEGSRLTVL.